This T cell receptor beta chain was observed in a study of cytomegalovirus exposure and HLA in healthy donors. General study results and limits: Later analysis showed most CMV-associated TCR beta chains appearing HLA-restricted. The analysis excluded some indistinguishable V segments, including TRBV6-2 and TRBV6-3.

The PCR ran on 60 Vbeta and 13 Jbeta primers. Sequenced by immunoSEQ multiplex PCR; TCRdb stores in-frame clones only, minus some. This sample carries over 150,000 clones, 75% to 90% of them seen once, and the ten largest clones take 4% to 5.5%. Germline CDR1 MNHEY, CDR2 SMNVEV (reference sequence). The CDR3 loop spans 14 amino acids. V gave up 8 bases and J gave up 2 bases; unmatched junction bases: 5. About this clone: Its antigen is currently unknown.

The sequenced material came from PBMCs. The chain links TRBV27 to TRBJ2-3; 9 bases agree with TRBD2. This TCR was recovered from a young man in good health and CMV-seronegative. CDR3 amino acids: CASWSGRFTDTQYF. In nucleotides, the CDR3 is TGTGCCAGCTGGAGCGGGAGGTTCACAGATACGCAGTATTTT.